The clone carrying this TCR beta chain was seen ten or more times. Its target is not known. As to time point: pre-sensitization, week 0. Sample treatment: therapeutic diphenylcyclopropenone sensitization with weekly scalp DPC. The CDR3 runs to 14 residues. Germline V gene lookup returns CDR1 LNHDA and CDR2 SQIVND (reference sequence). Trimming shortened V by 0 bases and J by 3 bases, and 6 bases separated the two germline ends. This record comes from a study of human T cells and chemical hapten exposure. For the study at large: During the roughly 23-week study period, patients had diphenylcyclopropenone applied to the scalp every week.

Overall study findings and caveats: Compared with pre-sensitization or healthy control sets, expanded TCRs clustered more.

TCRdb re-called the RACE reads through MiXCR, storing one row per CDR3 protein. The sample holds about 98,000 distinct CDR3 sequences; 9.5% to 14% are singletons and the top ten take more than 2.5%. Source: whole blood, taken in connection with sensitization to the hapten diphenylcyclopropenone (DPC). The chain recombines TRBV19 with TRBJ1-5; D is uncertain. This receptor was obtained from a woman aged 55-75 years with alopecia areata. Some clones in this sample may be carry-over from other donors' samples. CDR3 region: CASSIEEINQPQHF. The CDR3 bases are TGTGCCAGTAGTATAGAAGAGATCAATCAGCCCCAGCATTTT. The full variable domain, rest sourced from reference TRBV19 and TRBJ1-5, is DGGITQSPKYLFRKEGQNVTLSCEQNLNHDAMYWYRQDPGQGLRLIYYSQIVNDFQKGDIAEGYSVSREKKESFPLTVTSAQKNPTAFYLCASSIEEINQPQHFGDGTRLSIL.